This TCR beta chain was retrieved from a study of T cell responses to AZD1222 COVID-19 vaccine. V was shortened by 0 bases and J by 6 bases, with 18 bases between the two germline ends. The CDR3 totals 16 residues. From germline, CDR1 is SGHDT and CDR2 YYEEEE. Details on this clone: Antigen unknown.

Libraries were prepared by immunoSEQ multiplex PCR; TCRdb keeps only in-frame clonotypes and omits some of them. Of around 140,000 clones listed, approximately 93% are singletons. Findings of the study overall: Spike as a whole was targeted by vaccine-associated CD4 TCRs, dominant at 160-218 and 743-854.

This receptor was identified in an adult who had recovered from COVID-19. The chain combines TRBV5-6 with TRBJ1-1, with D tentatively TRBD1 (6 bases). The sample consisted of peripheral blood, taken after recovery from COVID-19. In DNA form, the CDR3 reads TGTGCCAGCAGCTTGGAGGGGTCCGGGACATGGGCTGAAGCTTTCTTT. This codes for CASSLEGSGTWAEAFF.